The present T cell receptor beta chain was sequenced within a study of blood T cell repertoires in COVID-19. Here immunoSEQ multiplex PCR was the method, and the copy in TCRdb shows in-frame clones only, minus some. Found here are more than 75,000 clones, about 89% of them singletons; the top ten hold about 2.5%. V gave up 2 bases and J gave up 3 bases, with 10 bases separating them. Per germline, CDR1 MNHNS and CDR2 SASEGT. The CDR3 length is 14 residues. Seattle patient enrollment occurred during active infection, with longitudinal follow-up thereafter. This chain links TRBV6-1 with TRBJ2-5; D is perhaps TRBD2 (6 bases). The sample was peripheral blood. The TCR comes from a man over 45 with COVID-19, enrolled during active disease. The CDR3 loop is CASSELGLKETQYF. CDR3 DNA sequence: TGTGCCAGCAGTGAATTGGGACTGAAAGAGACCCAGTACTTC.